Presented here are 29 T cell receptor beta chains from one specimen sequenced in a study of OX40 agonist ivuxolimab in advanced cancers. The table came from immunoSEQ multiplex PCR; TCRdb's copy has only in-frame clones and leaves some out. The sample carries some 80,000 clones, approximately 85% recorded once. The specimen was CD4+ or CD8+ T cells sorted from blood, collected in a trial of the OX40 agonist ivuxolimab. These receptors were taken from an adult with an advanced solid tumor such as melanoma, head and neck, liver or kidney cancer.

This clone was detected only once. The gene calls are TRBV4-2 and TRBJ2-3; no definite D call. This CDR3 is 16 amino acids long. V lost 0 bases, J lost 2 bases, and 12 bases lay in between. Germline CDR1 and CDR2: LGHNA and YNFKEQ. This CDR3 is CASSQDINYLTDTQYF. CDR3 DNA: TGTGCCAGCAGCCAAGATATAAACTACCTCACAGATACGCAGTATTTT.

Worth noting for this clone: Other DNA sequences of this sample code for an identical CDR3. The genes are TRBV7-2 and TRBJ2-2, with no clear D. Trimming left V 1 base short and J 0 bases short, with 6 bases between. The germline V gene has CDR1 SGHTA and CDR2 FQGNSA. The CDR3 is made up of 15 amino acids. This CDR3 is CASSLGPANTGELFF. The CDR3 DNA follows: TGTGCCAGCAGCTTAGGGCCTGCGAACACCGGGGAGCTGTTTTTT.

This CDR3 reads CSARTVSDEQFF. Written as DNA, the CDR3 is TGCAGCGCTCGGACCGTAAGCGATGAGCAGTTCTTC. V is TRBV29-1 and J is TRBJ2-1; D is unresolved. Germline CDR1 is SQVTM and CDR2 is ANQGSEA. Trimming took 7 bases from V and 8 from J, leaving 15 bases between them. The CDR3 is made up of 12 amino acids.

The chain has TRBV6-4 and TRBJ2-7; no definite D call. Germline V gene lookup returns CDR1 MRHNA and CDR2 SNTAGT. This CDR3 has 10 residues. Trimming shortened V by 3 bases and J by 4 bases, and 1 base separated the two germline ends. In DNA form, the CDR3 reads TGTGCCAGCAGTGAGTACGAGCAGTACTTC. Translating it yields CASSEYEQYF.

This clone was observed a handful of times. The J gene is TRBJ2-1, the V gene TRBV7-9; maybe TRBD2 (5 bases). V dropped 1 base and J dropped 5 bases, with 12 bases sitting between them. CDR3 size: 15 residues. CDR1 and CDR2 (germline): SEHNR, FQNEAQ (reference sequence). This chain's CDR3 is CASSLERNTNNEQFF. The CDR3 DNA sequence: TGTGCCAGCAGCTTAGAGCGGAATACAAACAATGAGCAGTTCTTC.

This rearrangement joins TRBV19 to TRBJ2-7, with a weak D call TRBD1 (6 bases). The germline gives CDR1 LNHDA, CDR2 SQIVND (reference sequence). The CDR3 has 13 residues. Between the trimmed V and J ends, which lost 6 bases and 0 bases, there was a span of 9 bases. CDR3 nucleotides: TGTGCCAGTAGCGGACAGCCCTCCTACGAGCAGTACTTC. This codes for CASSGQPSYEQYF.

The sample holds a few counts of this clone. The chain joins TRBV7-2 to TRBJ2-7, with D unclear. The CDR3 spans 12 residues. Germline loops: CDR1 SGHTA, CDR2 FQGNSA. V was pared by 3 bases and J by 0 bases, with 3 bases between. The CDR3 DNA is TGTGCCAGCAGCTTTAGCTCCTACGAGCAGTACTTC. Encoded protein: CASSFSSYEQYF. The full variable domain, with the rest looked up from reference TRBV7-2 and TRBJ2-7, is GAGVSQSPSNKVTEKGKDVELRCDPISGHTALYWYRQSLGQGLEFLIYFQGNSAPDKSGLPSDRFSAERTGGSVSTLTIQRTQQEDSAVYLCASSFSSYEQYFGPGTRLTVT.

This chain joins TRBV10-3 and TRBJ2-1, with TRBD2 matching 9 bases. CDR1 and CDR2 from the germline V gene are ENHRY and SYGVKD. The V segment lost 3 bases and the J segment 8 bases; nucleotides outside the gene matches: 5. The CDR3 covers 14 residues. CDR3 sequence (DNA): TGTGCCATCAGTGAAGGGACTAGCATCGATGAGCAGTTCTTC. Translated: CAISEGTSIDEQFF.

The chain is built from TRBV10-1 and TRBJ1-1, with 7 nucleotides matching TRBD1. V trimming: 3 bases; J trimming: 1 base; junction bases outside the gene matches: 2. Germline V gives CDR1 WNHNN, CDR2 SYGVQD (reference sequence). This CDR3 spans 14 amino acids. The DNA for the CDR3 is TGCGCCAGCAGTGAAGGGACAGCGAACACTGAAGCTTTCTTT. It is translated as CASSEGTANTEAFF.

In its sample, this clone was seen a few times. J is TRBJ1-5 and V is TRBV28; unclear D gene. Germline lookup yields CDR1 MDHEN and CDR2 SYDVKM. The CDR3 is 16 amino acids. Trimming pared 2 bases from V and 1 base from J, leaving 12 bases between. As DNA, the CDR3 is TGTGCCAGCAGTTTAATCGGGGAGCGAAGCAATCAGCCCCAGCATTTT. It translates to CASSLIGERSNQPQHF.

V is TRBV5-4 and J is TRBJ2-5; D remains ambiguous. Between the trimmed V and J ends, which lost 4 bases and 1 base, there was a span of 11 bases. The CDR3 contains 14 residues. Germline V gene data show CDR1 as SGHNT and CDR2 as YYREEE (reference sequence). In DNA form, the CDR3 reads TGTGCCAGCAGCCTTGACTTGTTCCAAGAGACCCAGTACTTC. Residues: CASSLDLFQETQYF.

V gene TRBV9 combines with J gene TRBJ2-2; D is possibly TRBD1 or TRBD2 (5 bases each). CDR3 length: 17 amino acids. Trimming removed 0 bases from V and 6 bases from J, with 18 bases in between. Per the germline V gene, CDR1 is SGDLS and CDR2 is YYNGEE. The chain's CDR3 is CASSVAPVRESAGELFF. For the CDR3, the DNA is TGTGCCAGCAGCGTAGCTCCGGTCAGGGAGTCGGCCGGGGAGCTGTTTTTT.

There are a few counts of this clone. The genes are TRBV18 and TRBJ1-5; TRBD1 matches at 9 bases. The J segment lost 3 bases and the V segment lost 3 bases, leaving 3 bases of the junction unmatched. Germline CDR1 reads KGHSH; CDR2 reads LQKENI. This CDR3 has 15 amino acids. CDR3 DNA sequence: TGTGCCAGCTCACCCGGACAGGGGACCAATCAGCCCCAGCATTTT. Residues: CASSPGQGTNQPQHF. The full variable domain, rest sourced from reference TRBV18 and TRBJ1-5, is NAGVMQNPRHLVRRRGQEARLRCSPMKGHSHVYWYRQLPEEGLKFMVYLQKENIIDESGMPKERFSAEFPKEGPSILRIQQVVRGDSAAYFCASSPGQGTNQPQHFGDGTRLSIL.

The V gene is TRBV19, the J gene TRBJ2-7; 10 positions match TRBD1. This CDR3 contains 12 residues. The germline gives CDR1 LNHDA, CDR2 SQIVND (reference sequence). The J segment lost 5 bases and the V segment lost 6 bases, leaving 1 base of the junction unmatched. The CDR3 DNA reads TGTGCCAGTAGAGGGACAGGGGACGAGCAGTACTTC. This codes for CASRGTGDEQYF.

J is TRBJ2-2 and V is TRBV5-1; the D is unclear. This CDR3 contains 16 residues. Between the trimmed V and J ends, which lost 1 base and 2 bases, there was a span of 12 bases. Per germline, CDR1 SGHRS and CDR2 YFSETQ. The CDR3 loop is CASSLFGSRNTGELFF. The CDR3 nucleotides read TGCGCCAGCAGCTTGTTTGGGTCAAGAAACACCGGGGAGCTGTTTTTT. The whole variable domain, filled in from reference TRBV5-1 and TRBJ2-2, reads KAGVTQTPRYLIKTRGQQVTLSCSPISGHRSVSWYQQTPGQGLQFLFEYFSETQRNKGNFPGRFSGRQFSNSRSEMNVSTLELGDSALYLCASSLFGSRNTGELFFGEGSRLTVL.

The J gene is TRBJ1-6, the V gene TRBV14; D call uncertain. This CDR3 has 13 amino acids. Germline CDR1 and CDR2: SGHDN and FVKESK. Trimming shortened V by 1 base and J by 11 bases, and 9 bases separated the two germline ends. The CDR3 DNA reads as TGTGCCAGCAGCCAAGCCCATTCGACACCCCTCCACTTT. It encodes CASSQAHSTPLHF.

This clone was seen only once. The genes are TRBV28 and TRBJ1-2; the D is unclear. This CDR3 is 14 amino acids long. Per germline, CDR1 MDHEN and CDR2 SYDVKM. V lost 6 bases and J lost 2, with 13 bases in between. CDR3 nucleotides: TGTGCCAGCAGGACTAGGGCAGGAAACTATGGCTACACCTTC. It yields the protein CASRTRAGNYGYTF.

This chain uses TRBV4-2 with TRBJ1-2; 10 bases fit TRBD1. The J segment lost 3 bases and the V segment lost 4 bases, leaving 2 bases of the junction unmatched. This CDR3 region has 14 residues. CDR1 and CDR2 from the germline V gene are LGHNA and YNFKEQ. The CDR3 DNA reads as TGTGCCAGCAGCCTGGGACAGGGGTACTATGGCTACACCTTC. It translates to CASSLGQGYYGYTF.

The chain uses TRBV4-1 and TRBJ2-1, with 7 bases matching TRBD2. The germline V gene has CDR1 MGHRA and CDR2 YSYEKL. The CDR3 has 14 residues. The junction had 2 bases not matched to a gene; V was cut back by 1 base and J by 5 bases. The DNA of the CDR3 is TGCGCCAGCAGCCAAGGGACTAGTCACAATGAGCAGTTCTTC. Translated, it gives CASSQGTSHNEQFF.

The V gene is TRBV5-1, the J gene TRBJ1-3; the D is unclear. V was shortened by 0 bases and J by 4 bases, with 11 bases between the two germline ends. CDR3 length: 15 amino acids. Per germline, CDR1 SGHRS and CDR2 YFSETQ. The CDR3 reads CASSLGGPLGNTIYF. The CDR3 DNA sequence: TGCGCCAGCAGCTTGGGTGGCCCTTTGGGAAACACCATATATTTT.

This chain links TRBV27 with TRBJ2-7; 14 bases match TRBD2. This CDR3 spans 15 amino acids. The ends lost 5 bases at V and 4 bases at J; junction bases unmatched: 4. Looked up from germline, CDR1 is MNHEY and CDR2 is SMNVEV (reference sequence). The CDR3 DNA follows: TGTGCCAGCAGTGGCGGACTAGCGGGGGGTTACGAGCAGTACTTC. This translates into CASSGGLAGGYEQYF.

The gene calls are TRBV19 and TRBJ1-1, with D possibly being TRBD1 (6 bases). CDR1 is LNHDA, CDR2 SQIVND, per germline (reference sequence). The V gene lost 5 bases and the J gene lost 0 bases, with 16 bases spanning the gap. The CDR3 loop spans 16 amino acids. The CDR3 DNA reads TGTGCCAGTAGTCCACCGACAGGAGTCTTGAACACTGAAGCTTTCTTT. Encoded protein: CASSPPTGVLNTEAFF.

The V gene is TRBV28, the J gene TRBJ1-1; tentative D call: TRBD1 (6 bases). The germline CDR1 and CDR2 sequences are MDHEN and SYDVKM. The CDR3 runs to 15 residues. V was clipped by 2 bases and J by 8 bases, with 18 bases between them. DNA of the CDR3: TGTGCCAGCAGTTTAGGGGGCGCAGGGACGGTCGAAGCTTTCTTT. It codes for CASSLGGAGTVEAFF.

The rearrangement joins TRBV7-2 to TRBJ2-1; 8 bases map to TRBD1. The CDR3 spans 15 residues. Trimming removed 4 bases from V and 5 bases from J; junction bases left unmatched: 7. Germline CDR1 is SGHTA and CDR2 is FQGNSA. CDR3 DNA sequence: TGTGCCAGCAGCTCACCGGGACAGGAAGACAATGAGCAGTTCTTC. Translating it yields CASSSPGQEDNEQFF.

V is TRBV6-5 and J is TRBJ1-2; 7 bases line up with TRBD1. Trimming at V came to 0 bases and at J to 4 bases, leaving 8 bases not matched to a gene. Germline V gene sequence: CDR1 MNHEY, CDR2 SVGAGI. The CDR3 has 16 residues. As DNA, the CDR3 is TGTGCCAGCAGTTACTCCGGCAGGGGGGAGACCTATGGCTACACCTTC. Translated: CASSYSGRGETYGYTF.

The chain uses TRBV15 and TRBJ1-5, with D perhaps matching TRBD1 (5 bases). Germline CDR1 LNHNV, CDR2 YYDKDF (reference sequence). Trimming took off 3 bases at V and 4 bases at J, with 13 bases between the two ends. The CDR3 extends over 15 amino acids. CDR3 coding DNA: TGTGCCACCAGCAGCAGGGATTCAACTAATCAGCCCCAGCATTTT. Translating it yields CATSSRDSTNQPQHF. The full variable domain, with the rest looked up from reference TRBV15 and TRBJ1-5, is DAMVIQNPRYQVTQFGKPVTLSCSQTLNHNVMYWYQQKSSQAPKLLFHYYDKDFNNEADTPDNFQSRRPNTSFCFLDIRSPGLGDTAMYLCATSSRDSTNQPQHFGDGTRLSIL.

The rearrangement links TRBV7-9 to TRBJ1-1; TRBD1 aligns across 9 bases. This CDR3 comprises 15 residues. Germline CDR1 SEHNR, CDR2 FQNEAQ (reference sequence). The trim removed 7 bases at V and 0 bases at J, leaving 6 bases unmatched. In nucleotides, the CDR3 is TGTGCCAGCAACTCCCGGGACAGGGTGAACACTGAAGCTTTCTTT. This encodes CASNSRDRVNTEAFF.

The genes are TRBV7-9 and TRBJ2-2; D is unclear. The CDR3 has 13 residues. With 5 bases removed from V and 6 bases from J, the gap between germline ends came to 10 bases. The V gene's germline CDR1 is SEHNR and CDR2 FQNEAQ (reference sequence). The CDR3 protein is CASSLDWSGELFF. Here the CDR3 DNA reads TGTGCCAGCAGCCTTGACTGGTCCGGGGAGCTGTTTTTT. Complete variable domain (other parts from reference TRBV7-9 and TRBJ2-2): DTGVSQNPRHKITKRGQNVTFRCDPISEHNRLYWYRQTLGQGPEFLTYFQNEAQLEKSRLLSDRFSAERPKGSFSTLEIQRTEQGDSAMYLCASSLDWSGELFFGEGSRLTVL.

This chain connects TRBV7-9 to TRBJ2-5; a possible D gene is TRBD2 (5 bases). The ends were cut back, 3 bases at V and 5 bases at J, with 16 bases in the middle. The CDR3 has 15 residues. Germline V gene lookup returns CDR1 SEHNR and CDR2 FQNEAQ (reference sequence). The CDR3 DNA sequence: TGTGCCAGCAGCTTGCGAGGCCAGGAGGTCGAGACCCAGTACTTC. This translates into CASSLRGQEVETQYF.